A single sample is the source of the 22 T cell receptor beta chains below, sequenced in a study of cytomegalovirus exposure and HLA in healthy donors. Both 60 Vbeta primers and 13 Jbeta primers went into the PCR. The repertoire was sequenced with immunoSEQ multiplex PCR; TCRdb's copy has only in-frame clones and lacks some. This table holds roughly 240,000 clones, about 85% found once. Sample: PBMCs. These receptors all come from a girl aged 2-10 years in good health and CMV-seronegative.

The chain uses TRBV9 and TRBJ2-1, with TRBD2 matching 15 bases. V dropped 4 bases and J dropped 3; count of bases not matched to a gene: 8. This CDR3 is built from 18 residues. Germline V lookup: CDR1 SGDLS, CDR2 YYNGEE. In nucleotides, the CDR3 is TGTGCCAGCAGCCCAGGGGGACTAGCGGGGGGACTCTACAATGAGCAGTTCTTC. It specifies CASSPGGLAGGLYNEQFF.

CDR3 region: CASSSNRVNTEAFF. Written as DNA, the CDR3 is TGTGCCAGCAGCTCGAACCGGGTGAACACTGAAGCTTTCTTT. This rearrangement joins TRBV6-5 to TRBJ1-1; no clear D. Looked up from germline, CDR1 is MNHEY and CDR2 is SVGAGI. V gave up 6 bases and J gave up 0 bases, with 11 bases separating them. This CDR3 is 14 amino acids long.

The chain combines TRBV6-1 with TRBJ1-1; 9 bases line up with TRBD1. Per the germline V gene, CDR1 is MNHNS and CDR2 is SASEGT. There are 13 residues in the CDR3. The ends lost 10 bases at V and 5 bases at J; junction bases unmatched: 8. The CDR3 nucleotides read TGTGCCATCACTAGGGGACAGGGAACTGAAGCTTTCTTT. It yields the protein CAITRGQGTEAFF.

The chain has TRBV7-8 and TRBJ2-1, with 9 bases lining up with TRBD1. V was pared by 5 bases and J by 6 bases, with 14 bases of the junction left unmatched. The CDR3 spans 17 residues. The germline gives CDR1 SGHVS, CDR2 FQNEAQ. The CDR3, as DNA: TGTGCCAGCAGCCCCAGCTGGGACAGGGCCGCGGTCAATGAGCAGTTCTTC. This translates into CASSPSWDRAAVNEQFF.

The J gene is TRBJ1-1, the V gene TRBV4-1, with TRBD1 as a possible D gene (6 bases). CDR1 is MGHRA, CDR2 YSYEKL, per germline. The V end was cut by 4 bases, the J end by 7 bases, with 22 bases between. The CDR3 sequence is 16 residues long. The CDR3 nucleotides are TGCGCCAGCAGCCGGGACATACAGGCGGGAGGGAGTGAAGCTTTCTTT. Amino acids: CASSRDIQAGGSEAFF.

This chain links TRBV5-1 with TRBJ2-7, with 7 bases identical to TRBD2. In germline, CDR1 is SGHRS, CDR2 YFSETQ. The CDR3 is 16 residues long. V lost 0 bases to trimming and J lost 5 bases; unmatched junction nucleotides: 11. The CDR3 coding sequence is TGCGCCAGCAGCTTGGCCCTATTAGGGAGGGCGAACGAGCAGTACTTC. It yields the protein CASSLALLGRANEQYF. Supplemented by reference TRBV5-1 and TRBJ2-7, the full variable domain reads KAGVTQTPRYLIKTRGQQVTLSCSPISGHRSVSWYQQTPGQGLQFLFEYFSETQRNKGNFPGRFSGRQFSNSRSEMNVSTLELGDSALYLCASSLALLGRANEQYFGPGTRLTVT.

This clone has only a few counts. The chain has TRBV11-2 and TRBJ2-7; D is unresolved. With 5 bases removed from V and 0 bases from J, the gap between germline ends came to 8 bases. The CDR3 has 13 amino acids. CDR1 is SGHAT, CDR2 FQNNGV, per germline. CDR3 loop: CASSPEISYEQYF. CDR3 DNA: TGTGCCAGCAGCCCCGAGATCTCCTACGAGCAGTACTTC. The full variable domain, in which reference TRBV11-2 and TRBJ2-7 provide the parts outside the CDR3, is EAGVAQSPRYKIIEKRQSVAFWCNPISGHATLYWYQQILGQGPKLLIQFQNNGVVDDSQLPKDRFSAERLKGVDSTLKIQPAKLEDSAVYLCASSPEISYEQYFGPGTRLTVT.

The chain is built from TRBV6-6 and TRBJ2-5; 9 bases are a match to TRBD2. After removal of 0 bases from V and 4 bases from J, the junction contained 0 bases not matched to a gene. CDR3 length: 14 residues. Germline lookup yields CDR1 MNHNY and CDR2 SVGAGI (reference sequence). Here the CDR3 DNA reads TGTGCCAGCAGTTACTCACTAGCGGGAGAGACCCAGTACTTC. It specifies CASSYSLAGETQYF.

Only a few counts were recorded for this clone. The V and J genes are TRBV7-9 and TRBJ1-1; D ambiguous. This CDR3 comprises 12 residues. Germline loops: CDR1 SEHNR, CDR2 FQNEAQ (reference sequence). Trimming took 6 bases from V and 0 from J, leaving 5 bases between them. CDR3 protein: CASREVNTEAFF. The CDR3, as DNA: TGTGCCAGCAGGGAGGTGAACACTGAAGCTTTCTTT.

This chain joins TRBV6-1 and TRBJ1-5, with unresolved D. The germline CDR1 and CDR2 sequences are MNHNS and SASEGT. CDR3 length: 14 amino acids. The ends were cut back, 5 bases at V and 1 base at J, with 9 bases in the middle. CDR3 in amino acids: CASSSAPSNQPQHF. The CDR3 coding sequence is TGTGCCAGCAGTAGCGCACCCAGCAATCAGCCCCAGCATTTT.

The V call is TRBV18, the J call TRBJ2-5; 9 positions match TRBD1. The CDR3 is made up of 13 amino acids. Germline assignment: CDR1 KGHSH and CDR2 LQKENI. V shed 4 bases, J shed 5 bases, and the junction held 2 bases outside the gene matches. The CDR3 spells CASSRTGVETQYF. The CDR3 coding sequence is TGTGCCAGCTCACGGACAGGGGTGGAGACCCAGTACTTC.

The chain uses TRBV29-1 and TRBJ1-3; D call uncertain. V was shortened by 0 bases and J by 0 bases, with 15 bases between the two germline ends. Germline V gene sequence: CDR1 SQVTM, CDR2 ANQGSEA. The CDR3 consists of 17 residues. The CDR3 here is CSVEDWEARSSGNTIYF. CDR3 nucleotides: TGCAGCGTTGAAGATTGGGAGGCGAGGAGCTCTGGAAACACCATATATTTT.

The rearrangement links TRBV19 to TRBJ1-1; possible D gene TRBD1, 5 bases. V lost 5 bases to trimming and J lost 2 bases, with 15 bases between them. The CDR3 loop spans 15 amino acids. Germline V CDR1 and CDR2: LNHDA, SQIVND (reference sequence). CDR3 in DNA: TGTGCCAGTAGTCTGCAGGGCTTAATAAACACTGAAGCTTTCTTT. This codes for CASSLQGLINTEAFF.

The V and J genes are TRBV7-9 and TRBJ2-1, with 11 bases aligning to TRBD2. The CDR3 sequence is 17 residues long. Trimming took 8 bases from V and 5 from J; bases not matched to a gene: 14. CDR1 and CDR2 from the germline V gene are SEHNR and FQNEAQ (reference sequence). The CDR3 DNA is TGTGCCAGCGGTATGGGGCCGGGACTAGCGGCCAACAATGAGCAGTTCTTC. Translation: CASGMGPGLAANNEQFF.

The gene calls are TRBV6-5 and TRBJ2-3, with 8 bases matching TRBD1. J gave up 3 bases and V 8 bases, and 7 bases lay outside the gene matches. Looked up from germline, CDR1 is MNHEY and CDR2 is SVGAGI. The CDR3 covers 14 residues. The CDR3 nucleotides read TGTGCCAGCGGGACCGGGACAGGTACAGATACGCAGTATTTT. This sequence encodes CASGTGTGTDTQYF.

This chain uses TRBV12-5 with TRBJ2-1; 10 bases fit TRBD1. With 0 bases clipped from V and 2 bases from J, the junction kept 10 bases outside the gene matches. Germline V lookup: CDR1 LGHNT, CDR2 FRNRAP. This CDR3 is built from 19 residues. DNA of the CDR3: TGTGCTAGTGGTTTGGTACTTCTTGGGACAGGGGAACCCTACAATGAGCAGTTCTTC. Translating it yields CASGLVLLGTGEPYNEQFF. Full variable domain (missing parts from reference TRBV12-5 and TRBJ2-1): DARVTQTPRHKVTEMGQEVTMRCQPILGHNTVFWYRQTMMQGLELLAYFRNRAPLDDSGMPKDRFSAEMPDATLATLKIQPSEPRDSAVYFCASGLVLLGTGEPYNEQFFGPGTRLTVL.

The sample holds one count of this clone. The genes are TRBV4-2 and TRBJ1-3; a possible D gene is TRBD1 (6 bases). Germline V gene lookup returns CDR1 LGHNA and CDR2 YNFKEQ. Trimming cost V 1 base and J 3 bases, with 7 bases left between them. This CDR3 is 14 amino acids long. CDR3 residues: CASSQGRGGNTIYF. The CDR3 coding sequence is TGTGCCAGCAGCCAAGGCAGGGGTGGAAACACCATATATTTT.

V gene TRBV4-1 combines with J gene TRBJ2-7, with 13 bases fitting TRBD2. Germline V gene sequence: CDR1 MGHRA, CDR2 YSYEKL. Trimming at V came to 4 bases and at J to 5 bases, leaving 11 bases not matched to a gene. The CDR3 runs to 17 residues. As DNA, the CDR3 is TGCGCCAGCAGCCCCAGTCTACTAGCGGGAGGGTGGAACGAGCAGTACTTC. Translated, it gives CASSPSLLAGGWNEQYF.

CDR3 sequence: CASSSPVGRQNTGELFF. The CDR3 bases are TGTGCCAGCAGCTCCCCGGTGGGCAGACAGAACACCGGGGAGCTGTTTTTT. V usage is TRBV21-1 and J usage is TRBJ2-2; the table assigns TRBD1, which was not confirmed against the DNA. TRBV21-1 is given as a pseudogene. The length of the CDR3 is 17 residues.

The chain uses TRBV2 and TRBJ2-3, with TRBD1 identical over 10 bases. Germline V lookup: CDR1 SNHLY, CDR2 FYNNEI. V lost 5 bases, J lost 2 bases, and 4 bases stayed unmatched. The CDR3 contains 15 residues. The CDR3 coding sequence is TGTGCCAGCAGTTTTAGACAGGGGGCCACAGATACGCAGTATTTT. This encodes CASSFRQGATDTQYF.

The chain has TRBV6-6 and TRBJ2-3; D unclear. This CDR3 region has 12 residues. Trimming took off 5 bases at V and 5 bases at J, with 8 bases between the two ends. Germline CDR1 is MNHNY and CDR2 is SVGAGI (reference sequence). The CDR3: CASSRTRDTQYF. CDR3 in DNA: TGTGCCAGCAGTCGAACGAGAGATACGCAGTATTTT.

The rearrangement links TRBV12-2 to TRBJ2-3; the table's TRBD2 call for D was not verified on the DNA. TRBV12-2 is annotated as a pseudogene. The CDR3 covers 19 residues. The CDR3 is CASRLWTSGPSRSTDTQYF. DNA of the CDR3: TGTGCAAGTCGCCTTTGGACTAGCGGACCGTCCCGGTCCACAGATACGCAGTATTTT.